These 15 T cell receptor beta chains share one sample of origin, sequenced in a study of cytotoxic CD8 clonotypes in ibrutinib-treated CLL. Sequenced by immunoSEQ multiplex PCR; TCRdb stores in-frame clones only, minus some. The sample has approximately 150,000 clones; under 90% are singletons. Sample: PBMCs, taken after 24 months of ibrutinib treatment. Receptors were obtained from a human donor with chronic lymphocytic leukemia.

CDR3 sequence (DNA): TGTGCCAGCAGCTTTGGGGTCTACAATGAGCAGTTCTTC. Translation: CASSFGVYNEQFF. The rearrangement joins TRBV11-2 to TRBJ2-1; no firm D call. The CDR3 has 13 residues. V was pared by 3 bases and J by 3 bases, with 6 bases between. The germline V gene encodes CDR1 SGHAT and CDR2 FQNNGV.

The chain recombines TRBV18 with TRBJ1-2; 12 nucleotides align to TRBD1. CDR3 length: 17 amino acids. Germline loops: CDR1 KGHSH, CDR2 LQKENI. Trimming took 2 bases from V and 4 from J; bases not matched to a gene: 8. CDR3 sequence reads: CASSPNPGTGGFYGYTF. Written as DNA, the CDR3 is TGTGCCAGCTCACCAAATCCCGGGACAGGGGGCTTCTATGGCTACACCTTC.

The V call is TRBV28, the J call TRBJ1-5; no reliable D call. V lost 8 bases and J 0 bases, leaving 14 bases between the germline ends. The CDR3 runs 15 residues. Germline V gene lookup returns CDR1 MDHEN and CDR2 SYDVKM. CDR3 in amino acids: CASAVGAYSNQPQHF. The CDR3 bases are TGTGCCAGCGCCGTTGGCGCTTATAGCAATCAGCCCCAGCATTTT.

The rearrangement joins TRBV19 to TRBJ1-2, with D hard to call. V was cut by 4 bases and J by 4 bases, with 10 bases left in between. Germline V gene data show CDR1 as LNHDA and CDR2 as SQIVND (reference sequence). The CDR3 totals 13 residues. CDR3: CASSTVSTYGYTF. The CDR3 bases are TGTGCCAGTAGTACAGTCTCTACCTATGGCTACACCTTC.

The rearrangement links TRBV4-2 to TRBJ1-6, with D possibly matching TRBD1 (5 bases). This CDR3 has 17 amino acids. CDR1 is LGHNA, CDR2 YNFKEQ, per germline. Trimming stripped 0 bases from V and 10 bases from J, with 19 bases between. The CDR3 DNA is TGTGCCAGCAGCCAAGAAGTAACGACCTCGGGGGACTCACCCCTCCACTTT. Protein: CASSQEVTTSGDSPLHF.

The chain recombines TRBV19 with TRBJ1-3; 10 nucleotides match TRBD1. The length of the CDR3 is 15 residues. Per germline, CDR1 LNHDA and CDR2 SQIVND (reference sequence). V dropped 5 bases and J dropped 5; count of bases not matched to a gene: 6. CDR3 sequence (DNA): TGTGCCAGTAGTGTAGGGACAGGGGATAGAAACACCATATATTTT. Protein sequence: CASSVGTGDRNTIYF.

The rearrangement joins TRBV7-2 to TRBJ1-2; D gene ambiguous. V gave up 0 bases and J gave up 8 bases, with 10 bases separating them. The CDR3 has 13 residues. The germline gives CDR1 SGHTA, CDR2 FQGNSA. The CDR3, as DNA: TGTGCCAGCAGCTTAGCGTCTCGGCTCGGCTACACCTTC. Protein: CASSLASRLGYTF.

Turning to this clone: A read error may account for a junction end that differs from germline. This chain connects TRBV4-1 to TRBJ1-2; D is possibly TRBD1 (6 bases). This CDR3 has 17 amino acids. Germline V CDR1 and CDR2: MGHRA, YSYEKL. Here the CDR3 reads CVSSQADSDRLSNGYTF. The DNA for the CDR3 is TGCGTCAGCAGCCAAGCCGACAGTGACAGGTTGTCGAATGGCTACACCTTC.

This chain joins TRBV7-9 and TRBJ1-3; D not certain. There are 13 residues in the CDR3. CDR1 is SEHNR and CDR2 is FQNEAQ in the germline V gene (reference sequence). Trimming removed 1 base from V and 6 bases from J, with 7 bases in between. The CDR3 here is CASSLEASNTIYF. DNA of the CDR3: TGTGCCAGCAGCTTAGAAGCATCAAACACCATATATTTT.

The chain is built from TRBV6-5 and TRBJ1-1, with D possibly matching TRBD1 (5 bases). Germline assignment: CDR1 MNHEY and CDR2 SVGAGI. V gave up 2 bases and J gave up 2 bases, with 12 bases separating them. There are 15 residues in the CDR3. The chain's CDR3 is CASSYLGTKNTEAFF. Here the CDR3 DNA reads TGTGCCAGCAGTTACCTAGGGACGAAAAACACTGAAGCTTTCTTT.

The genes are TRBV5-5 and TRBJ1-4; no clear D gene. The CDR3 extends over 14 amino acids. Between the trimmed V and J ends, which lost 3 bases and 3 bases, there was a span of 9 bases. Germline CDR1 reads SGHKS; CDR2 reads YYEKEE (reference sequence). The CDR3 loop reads CASSSGRSNEKLFF. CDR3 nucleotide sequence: TGTGCCAGCAGCTCTGGCAGATCTAATGAAAAACTGTTTTTT.

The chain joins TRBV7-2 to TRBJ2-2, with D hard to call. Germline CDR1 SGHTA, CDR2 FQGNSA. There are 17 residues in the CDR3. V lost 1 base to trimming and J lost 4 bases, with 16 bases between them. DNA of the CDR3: TGTGCCAGCAGCTTAGGTTCGGCAGTCTCGAGCACCGGGGAGCTGTTTTTT. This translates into CASSLGSAVSSTGELFF.

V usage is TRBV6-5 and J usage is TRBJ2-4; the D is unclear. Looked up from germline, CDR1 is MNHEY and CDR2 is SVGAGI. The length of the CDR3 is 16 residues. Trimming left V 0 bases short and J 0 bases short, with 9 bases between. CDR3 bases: TGTGCCAGCAGTTACTCGCTCAGTCTAGCCAAAAACATTCAGTACTTC. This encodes CASSYSLSLAKNIQYF.

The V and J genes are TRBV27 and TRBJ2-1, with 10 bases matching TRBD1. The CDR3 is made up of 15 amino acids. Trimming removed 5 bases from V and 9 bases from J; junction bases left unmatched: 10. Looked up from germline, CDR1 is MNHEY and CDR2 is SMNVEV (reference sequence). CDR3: CASSGGDRGYAEQFF. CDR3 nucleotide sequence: TGTGCCAGCAGTGGAGGGGACAGGGGCTACGCTGAGCAGTTCTTC.

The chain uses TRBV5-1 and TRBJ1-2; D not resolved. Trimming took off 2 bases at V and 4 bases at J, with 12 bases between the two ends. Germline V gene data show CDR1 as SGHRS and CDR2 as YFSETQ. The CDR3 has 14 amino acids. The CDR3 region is CASSFGGIGYGYTF. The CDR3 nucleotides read TGCGCCAGCAGCTTCGGAGGGATCGGCTATGGCTACACCTTC.